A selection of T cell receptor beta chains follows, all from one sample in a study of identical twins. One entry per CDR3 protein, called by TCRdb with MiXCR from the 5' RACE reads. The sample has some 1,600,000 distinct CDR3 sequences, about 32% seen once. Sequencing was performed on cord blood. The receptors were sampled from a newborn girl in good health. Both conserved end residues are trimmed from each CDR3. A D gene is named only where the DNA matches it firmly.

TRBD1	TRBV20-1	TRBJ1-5	SARGAGQGINQPQH
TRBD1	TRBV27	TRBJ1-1	ASNLGQGRMNTEAF
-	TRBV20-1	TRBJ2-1	SARDRLQGKF
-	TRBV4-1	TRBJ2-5	ASTLDAWRTQETQY
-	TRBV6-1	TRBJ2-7	ASSGSWGSYEQY
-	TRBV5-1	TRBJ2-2	ASSLRTVNTGELF
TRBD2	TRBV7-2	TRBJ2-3	ASSSPIAGGGLADTQY
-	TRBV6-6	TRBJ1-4	ASSPDTLNEKLF
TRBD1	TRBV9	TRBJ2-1	ASSLGTGGNNEQF
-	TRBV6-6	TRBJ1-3	ASSYGGRENTIY
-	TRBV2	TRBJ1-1	ASIRRENTEAF
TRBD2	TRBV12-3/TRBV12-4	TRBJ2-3	ASSGGVVLADSTDTQY
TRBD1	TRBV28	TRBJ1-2	ASSFESGGYGYT
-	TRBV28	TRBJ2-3	ASSSPDTDTQY
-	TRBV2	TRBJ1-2	ASRGYRAGVGYT
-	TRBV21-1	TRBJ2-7	ASSKEEGSSYGQY
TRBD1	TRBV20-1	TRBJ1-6	SAPGQGASPLH
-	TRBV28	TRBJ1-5	ASSWQGPNQPQH
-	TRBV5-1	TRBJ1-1	ASSLVQALNTEAF
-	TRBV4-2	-	ASSQDWQGGYEQY
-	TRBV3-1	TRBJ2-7	ASSPNAQGRSYEQY
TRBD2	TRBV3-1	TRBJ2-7	ASSHGTTYEQY
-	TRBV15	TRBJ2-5	ATSRRTVHQETQY
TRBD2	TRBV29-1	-	SVVRGGQYNEQY
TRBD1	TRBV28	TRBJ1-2	ASSPGGRGYGYT
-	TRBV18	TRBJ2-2	ASSPQGTGELF
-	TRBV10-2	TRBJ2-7	ASSERSRGLEEQY
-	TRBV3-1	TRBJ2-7	ASTSRGGYEQY
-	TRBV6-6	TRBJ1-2	ASRHSGDYGYT
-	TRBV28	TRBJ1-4	ASSSRWGRGEEKLF
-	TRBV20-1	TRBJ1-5	SAPDPGSNQPQH
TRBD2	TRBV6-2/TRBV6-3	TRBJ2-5	ASSYSGTSGGKQY
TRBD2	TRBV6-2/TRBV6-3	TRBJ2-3	ASRTSSGPQY
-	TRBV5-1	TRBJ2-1	ASSLIGTVSREQF
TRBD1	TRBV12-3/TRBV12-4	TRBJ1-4	ASSDRGGKLF
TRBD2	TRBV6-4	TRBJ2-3	ASSRDYTDTQY
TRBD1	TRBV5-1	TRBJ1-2	ASSLEQGDGYT
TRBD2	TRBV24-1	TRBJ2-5	ATSDYRGLAGVRGSETQY
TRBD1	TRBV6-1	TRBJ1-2	ASSAYRGQDGYT
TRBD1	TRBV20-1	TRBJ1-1	SARVGTGYHEAF
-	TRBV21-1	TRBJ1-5	ASSKGTGDSNQPQH
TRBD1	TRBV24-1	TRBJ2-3	ATGPGQGTTDTQY
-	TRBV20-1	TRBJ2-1	SAREESYNEQF
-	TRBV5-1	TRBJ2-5	ASSGNSGERETQY
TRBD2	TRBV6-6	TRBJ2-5	ASSYTRTSGGRETQY
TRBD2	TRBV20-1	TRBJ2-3	SARRLAGGRDTQY
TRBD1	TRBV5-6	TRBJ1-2	ASSLKDRPFGYT
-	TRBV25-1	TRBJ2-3	ASSGRGTDTQY
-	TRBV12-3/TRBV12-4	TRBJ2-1	ASSFSGLTYNEQF
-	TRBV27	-	ASKKQGRNEQY
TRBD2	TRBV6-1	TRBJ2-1	ASLADSYNEQF
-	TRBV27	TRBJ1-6	ASSLYTGNSPLH
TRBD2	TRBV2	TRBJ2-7	ASSELLAGRYEQY
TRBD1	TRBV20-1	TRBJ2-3	SAGTGGSDTQY
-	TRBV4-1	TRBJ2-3	ASSPLGRPSTDTQY
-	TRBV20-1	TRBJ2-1	SAREGGATYNEQF